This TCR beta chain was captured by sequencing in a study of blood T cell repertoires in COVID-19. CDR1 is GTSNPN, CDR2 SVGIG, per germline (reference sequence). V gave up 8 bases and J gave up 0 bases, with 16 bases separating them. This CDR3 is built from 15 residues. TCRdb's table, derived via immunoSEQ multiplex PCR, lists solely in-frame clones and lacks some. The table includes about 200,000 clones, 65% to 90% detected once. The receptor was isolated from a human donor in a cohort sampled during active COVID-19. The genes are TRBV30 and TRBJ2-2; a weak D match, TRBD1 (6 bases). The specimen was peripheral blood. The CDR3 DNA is TGTGCCGACCTAACAGGGAAAGCGAACACCGGGGAGCTGTTTTTT. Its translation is CADLTGKANTGELFF.